The next 31 T cell receptor beta chains were all read from a single sample in a study of OX40 agonist ivuxolimab in advanced cancers. Sequencing was performed with immunoSEQ multiplex PCR; in TCRdb, only in-frame clones are kept and a portion is missing. The sample carries fewer than 100,000 clones, around 90% recorded once. The sample in question was CD4+ or CD8+ T cells sorted from blood, obtained in a trial of the OX40 agonist ivuxolimab. These TCRs come from an adult with an advanced solid tumor such as melanoma, head and neck, liver or kidney cancer.

The chain is built from TRBV5-1 and TRBJ1-2; D might be TRBD1 (6 bases). The V end was cut by 4 bases, the J end by 0 bases, with 13 bases between. Germline V CDR1 and CDR2: SGHRS, YFSETQ. The length of the CDR3 is 15 residues. CDR3 coding DNA: TGCGCCAGCAGCGTTGAAGGGGGAGCTAACTATGGCTACACCTTC. It specifies CASSVEGGANYGYTF.

The chain combines TRBV30 with TRBJ2-3; 7 bases match TRBD1. This CDR3 has 16 amino acids. In germline, CDR1 is GTSNPN, CDR2 SVGIG (reference sequence). V lost 3 bases to trimming and J lost 2 bases; unmatched junction nucleotides: 11. DNA for the CDR3: TGTGCCTGGAGCTTACTGACAGGGCCCGCCACAGATACGCAGTATTTT. Translation gives CAWSLLTGPATDTQYF.

Of note for this clone: Other DNA sequences in the sample encode the same CDR3. V gene TRBV10-1 combines with J gene TRBJ2-1, with 8 nucleotides matching TRBD2. Germline lookup yields CDR1 WNHNN and CDR2 SYGVQD (reference sequence). The CDR3 is 13 residues long. V was clipped by 3 bases and J by 6 bases; unmatched bases: 1. The CDR3: CASSDGGVNEQFF. In DNA, the CDR3 is TGCGCCAGCAGTGACGGGGGGGTCAATGAGCAGTTCTTC.

In this sample, this clone turned up once. The V call is TRBV9, the J call TRBJ1-6, with a possible D match to TRBD1 (6 bases). This CDR3 comprises 14 residues. CDR1 is SGDLS, CDR2 YYNGEE, per germline. V lost 4 bases and J 10 bases, leaving 15 bases between the germline ends. The CDR3 reads CASSPKGGGSPLHF. CDR3 bases: TGTGCCAGCAGCCCCAAGGGGGGGGGATCACCCCTCCACTTT.

The chain links TRBV2 to TRBJ2-7; no clear D. Per germline, CDR1 SNHLY and CDR2 FYNNEI. Trimming took off 5 bases at V and 3 bases at J, with 5 bases between the two ends. This CDR3 contains 11 residues. The CDR3 sequence: CASSLDYEQYF. For the CDR3, the DNA is TGTGCCAGCAGTCTAGACTACGAGCAGTACTTC.

V is TRBV6-5 and J is TRBJ1-2; D not resolved. V dropped 2 bases and J dropped 4 bases, with 14 bases sitting between them. Germline loops: CDR1 MNHEY, CDR2 SVGAGI. This CDR3 has 15 residues. DNA for the CDR3: TGTGCCAGCAGTTACAGAGGGCCCGGTAGCTATGGCTACACCTTC. This sequence encodes CASSYRGPGSYGYTF.

Only a few counts were recorded for this clone. V is TRBV2 and J is TRBJ1-6; D is undetermined. Trimming left V 3 bases short and J 11 bases short, with 11 bases between. This CDR3 spans 13 amino acids. Germline CDR1 reads SNHLY; CDR2 reads FYNNEI. The CDR3 loop reads CASSDSSRTPLHF. CDR3 coding DNA: TGTGCCAGCAGTGACAGTTCTCGGACACCCCTCCACTTT.

The chain employs TRBV5-1 and TRBJ2-7; the match to TRBD1 covers 10 bases. Germline trimming cut 6 bases from V and 0 bases from J; bases unmatched to any gene: 3. Germline V gene lookup returns CDR1 SGHRS and CDR2 YFSETQ. This CDR3 is 14 amino acids long. CDR3 residues: CASTGTGVSYEQYF. The CDR3 nucleotides read TGCGCCAGCACCGGGACAGGGGTCTCCTACGAGCAGTACTTC.

CDR3: CASSFKGAYQETQYF. The CDR3 DNA follows: TGCGCCAGCAGCTTCAAAGGGGCGTACCAAGAGACCCAGTACTTC. V and J are TRBV5-1 and TRBJ2-5, with D possibly matching TRBD1 (5 bases). CDR1 and CDR2 from the germline V gene are SGHRS and YFSETQ. The CDR3 consists of 15 residues. The V gene lost 2 bases and the J gene lost 0 bases, with 11 bases spanning the gap.

The rearrangement links TRBV28 to TRBJ1-1; D is unresolved. Germline assignment: CDR1 MDHEN and CDR2 SYDVKM. V was shortened by 8 bases and J by 5 bases, with 9 bases between the two germline ends. The CDR3 is 11 residues long. The CDR3 region is CASGRETEAFF. The CDR3 nucleotides read TGTGCCAGCGGGCGGGAGACTGAAGCTTTCTTT.

This clone has just one count. The chain recombines TRBV7-2 with TRBJ2-1; D may match TRBD1 or TRBD2 (5 bases each). CDR1 and CDR2 (germline): SGHTA, FQGNSA. The ends were cut back, 5 bases at V and 6 bases at J, with 14 bases in the middle. There are 14 residues in the CDR3. CDR3 region: CASSQGPGTNEQFF. CDR3 nucleotide sequence: TGTGCCAGCAGCCAAGGGCCCGGGACCAATGAGCAGTTCTTC.

V gene TRBV30 combines with J gene TRBJ2-3; D is possibly TRBD2 (6 bases). The CDR3 totals 17 residues. Germline V CDR1 and CDR2: GTSNPN, SVGIG (reference sequence). V lost 8 bases to trimming and J lost 3 bases, with 27 bases between them. The CDR3 nucleotides are TGTGCCCACCCAAGGGGAGGAGGGACTCGAGGTACAGATACGCAGTATTTT. Its translation is CAHPRGGGTRGTDTQYF.

V gene TRBV5-1 combines with J gene TRBJ1-5, with D perhaps TRBD1 (6 bases). Germline V gives CDR1 SGHRS, CDR2 YFSETQ. The V end was cut by 4 bases, the J end by 6 bases, with 11 bases between. This CDR3 spans 13 amino acids. CDR3 sequence: CASSPDSTQPQHF. The CDR3 coding sequence is TGCGCCAGCAGCCCGGACAGTACTCAGCCCCAGCATTTT.

The V gene is TRBV5-1, the J gene TRBJ2-1; possibly TRBD2 for D (6 bases). This CDR3 has 16 amino acids. In germline, CDR1 is SGHRS, CDR2 YFSETQ. V was cut by 10 bases and J by 8 bases, with 28 bases left in between. CDR3 loop: CASGVGVGARGDEQFF. The CDR3 DNA reads TGCGCCTCGGGAGTGGGGGTTGGGGCCCGAGGGGATGAGCAGTTCTTC.

The chain joins TRBV6-5 to TRBJ2-1; TRBD1 might be the D (6 bases). The germline V and J ends were trimmed by 0 bases and 0 bases, with 9 bases remaining between them. In germline, CDR1 is MNHEY, CDR2 SVGAGI. This CDR3 has 16 residues. Here the CDR3 DNA reads TGTGCCAGCAGTTACTCAACAGGGAGCTCCTACAATGAGCAGTTCTTC. Translating gives CASSYSTGSSYNEQFF.

The chain has TRBV6-1 and TRBJ1-5, with TRBD1 as a possible D gene (6 bases). From germline, CDR1 is MNHNS and CDR2 SASEGT. The V end lost 7 bases, the J end lost 8 bases, and 21 bases lay between the germline ends. The CDR3 consists of 15 residues. In DNA, the CDR3 is TGTGCCAGCACTGGGGGGGCAGGGATGTCCGAGCCCCAGCATTTT. Translation: CASTGGAGMSEPQHF.

This clone was seen only a few times. The chain links TRBV6-5 to TRBJ1-1, with TRBD1 matching over 8 bases. Germline-derived CDR1 and CDR2 are MNHEY and SVGAGI. CDR3 length: 16 residues. J lost 0 bases, V lost 3 bases, and 6 bases had no gene match. The CDR3 DNA reads as TGTGCCAGCAGTTATGGGACAGGCTTAGTGAACACTGAAGCTTTCTTT. Translated: CASSYGTGLVNTEAFF.

This clone was detected only a few times. The chain couples TRBV4-3 to TRBJ1-1; D is perhaps TRBD1 (5 bases). The germline V and J ends were trimmed by 1 base and 6 bases, with 15 bases remaining between them. The germline gives CDR1 LGHNA, CDR2 YSLEER. This CDR3 is 15 amino acids long. The CDR3 reads CASSQAIRGWAEAFF. CDR3 sequence (DNA): TGCGCCAGCAGCCAAGCAATAAGGGGTTGGGCTGAAGCTTTCTTT.

The chain couples TRBV5-5 to TRBJ2-5; possibly TRBD1 or TRBD2 for D (6 bases each). The V and J ends lost 7 bases and 1 base respectively, with 17 bases between them. The CDR3 consists of 15 residues. CDR1 and CDR2 (germline): SGHKS, YYEKEE (reference sequence). The chain's CDR3 is CASARGGDIQETQYF. The CDR3, as DNA: TGTGCCAGCGCAAGAGGAGGGGACATCCAAGAGACCCAGTACTTC.

The J gene is TRBJ2-1, the V gene TRBV11-3, with 7 positions matching TRBD2. With 2 bases clipped from V and 3 bases from J, the junction kept 7 bases outside the gene matches. Germline assignment: CDR1 SGHNT and CDR2 YENEEA. CDR3 length equals 16 residues. This CDR3 reads CASSLTAGDFYNEQFF. CDR3 sequence (DNA): TGTGCCAGCAGCTTAACGGCGGGGGACTTCTACAATGAGCAGTTCTTC.

The CDR3 loop reads CASSFQGTNQETQYF. In nucleotides, the CDR3 is TGCGCCAGCAGCTTCCAGGGGACCAACCAAGAGACCCAGTACTTC. The V and J genes are TRBV5-1 and TRBJ2-5; possibly TRBD1 for D (6 bases). Germline assignment: CDR1 SGHRS and CDR2 YFSETQ. Trimming took 2 bases from V and 0 from J, leaving 11 bases between them. The CDR3 covers 15 residues.

This sequence joins TRBV7-2 and TRBJ2-7; either TRBD1 or TRBD2 may fit D (5 bases each). CDR3 length: 13 amino acids. Germline values: CDR1 SGHTA, CDR2 FQGNSA. Trimming removed 4 bases at V and 4 bases at J, with 11 bases between. The CDR3 is CASSSGGGYEQYF. CDR3 DNA sequence: TGTGCCAGCAGCTCGGGTGGGGGATACGAGCAGTACTTC.

The CDR3: CASSYRETQYF. The CDR3 DNA reads as TGTGCCAGCTCTTACCGGGAGACCCAGTACTTC. V usage is TRBV18 and J usage is TRBJ2-5; D unclear. Trimming stripped 6 bases from V and 5 bases from J, with 7 bases between. Germline CDR1 and CDR2: KGHSH and LQKENI. CDR3 length equals 11 residues.

The chain has TRBV7-9 and TRBJ2-5; tentatively, D is TRBD2 (5 bases). The CDR3 has 14 amino acids. Trimming removed 5 bases from V and 1 base from J, with 11 bases in between. Germline lookup yields CDR1 SEHNR and CDR2 FQNEAQ (reference sequence). The DNA for the CDR3 is TGTGCCAGCAGCCCGAGCGGAGCCCAAGAGACCCAGTACTTC. Its translation is CASSPSGAQETQYF.

The chain recombines TRBV5-5 with TRBJ2-5; D possibly uses TRBD1 or TRBD2 (7 bases each). Germline CDR1 and CDR2: SGHKS and YYEKEE (reference sequence). Trimming removed 7 bases at V and 0 bases at J, with 19 bases between. The CDR3 length is 16 residues. The CDR3 is CASRMTGRGNQETQYF. The CDR3, as DNA: TGTGCCAGCCGCATGACAGGGCGGGGGAACCAAGAGACCCAGTACTTC.

The rearrangement links TRBV5-1 to TRBJ2-5, with D perhaps matching TRBD2 (5 bases). CDR3 length equals 13 residues. Germline CDR1 reads SGHRS; CDR2 reads YFSETQ. V lost 4 bases to trimming and J lost 5 bases, with 12 bases between them. The CDR3 here is CASSNGVWETQYF. CDR3 coding DNA: TGCGCCAGCAGCAACGGGGTCTGGGAGACCCAGTACTTC.

The genes are TRBV6-6 and TRBJ2-7; 10 positions agree with TRBD1. CDR1 MNHNY and CDR2 SVGAGI come from the germline V gene (reference sequence). The CDR3 is 15 amino acids. V shed 4 bases and J 3 bases; nucleotides not matched to a gene: 6. The DNA of the CDR3 is TGTGCCAGCAGTTCCCCGGGACAGGGGCGCTACGAGCAGTACTTC. It specifies CASSSPGQGRYEQYF.

The chain uses TRBV7-6 and TRBJ2-4, with D hard to call. CDR1 is SGHVS and CDR2 is FNYEAQ in the germline V gene. Trimming removed 0 bases at V and 0 bases at J, with 15 bases between. The CDR3 is 18 residues long. CDR3 residues: CASSLAGRKLKAKNIQYF. The CDR3 coding sequence is TGTGCCAGCAGCTTAGCGGGCAGGAAATTAAAAGCCAAAAACATTCAGTACTTC.

V is TRBV11-2 and J is TRBJ1-2; TRBD1 matches at 9 bases. V shed 5 bases and J 3 bases; nucleotides not matched to a gene: 13. Germline V gene sequence: CDR1 SGHAT, CDR2 FQNNGV. CDR3 size: 17 residues. The CDR3 sequence is CASSPISGTGFDYGYTF. CDR3 DNA sequence: TGTGCCAGCAGCCCAATTTCCGGGACAGGGTTCGACTATGGCTACACCTTC.

J is TRBJ2-7 and V is TRBV30; 7 bases align to TRBD1. Trimming cost V 6 bases and J 5 bases; bases outside gene matches: 7. This CDR3 has 12 amino acids. Germline V gene lookup returns CDR1 GTSNPN and CDR2 SVGIG (reference sequence). The CDR3 DNA sequence: TGTGCCTGTGTGAGACAGGGACACGAGCAGTACTTC. It encodes CACVRQGHEQYF.

This chain connects TRBV7-2 to TRBJ1-5; the match to TRBD1 covers 8 bases. Trimming at V came to 3 bases and at J to 2 bases, leaving 9 bases not matched to a gene. The germline CDR1 and CDR2 sequences are SGHTA and FQGNSA. This CDR3 has 17 amino acids. This CDR3 reads CASSFRRQGYGNQPQHF. The CDR3 nucleotides read TGTGCCAGCAGCTTTCGTAGACAGGGGTACGGCAATCAGCCCCAGCATTTT.